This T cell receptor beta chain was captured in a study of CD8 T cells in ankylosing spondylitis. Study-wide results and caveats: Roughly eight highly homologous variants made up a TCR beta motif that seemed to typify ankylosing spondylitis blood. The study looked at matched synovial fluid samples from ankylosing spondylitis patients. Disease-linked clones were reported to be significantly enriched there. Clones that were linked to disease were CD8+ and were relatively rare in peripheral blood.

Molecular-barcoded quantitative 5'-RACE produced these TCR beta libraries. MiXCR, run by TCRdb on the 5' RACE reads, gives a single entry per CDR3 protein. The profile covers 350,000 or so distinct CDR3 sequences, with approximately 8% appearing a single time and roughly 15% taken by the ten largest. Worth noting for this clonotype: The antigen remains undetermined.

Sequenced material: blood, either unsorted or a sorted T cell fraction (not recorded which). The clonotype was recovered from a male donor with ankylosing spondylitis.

As DNA, the CDR3 is TGCAGCGTTAGACTAGCGGAACGGGAGGGCTCGGATACGCAGTATTTT. Translation gives CSVRLAEREGSDTQYF. J is TRBJ2-3 and V is TRBV29-1; 9 bases are shared with TRBD2. Looked up from germline, CDR1 is SQVTM and CDR2 is ANQGSEA. CDR3 length equals 16 residues. After removal of 5 bases from V and 6 bases from J, the junction contained 15 bases not matched to a gene.